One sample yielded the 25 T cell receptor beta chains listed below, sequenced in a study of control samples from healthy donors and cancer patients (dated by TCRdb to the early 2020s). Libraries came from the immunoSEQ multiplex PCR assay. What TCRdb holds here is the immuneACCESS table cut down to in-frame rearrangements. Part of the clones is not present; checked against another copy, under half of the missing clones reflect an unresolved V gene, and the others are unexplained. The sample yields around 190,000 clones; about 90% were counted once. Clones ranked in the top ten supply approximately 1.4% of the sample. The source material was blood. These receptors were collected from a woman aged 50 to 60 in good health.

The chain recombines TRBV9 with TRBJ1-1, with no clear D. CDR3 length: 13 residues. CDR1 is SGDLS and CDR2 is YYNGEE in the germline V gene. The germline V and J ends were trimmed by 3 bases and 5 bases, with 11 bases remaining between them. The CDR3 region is CASSADSRTEAFF. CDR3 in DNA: TGTGCCAGCAGCGCCGACTCACGGACTGAAGCTTTCTTT.

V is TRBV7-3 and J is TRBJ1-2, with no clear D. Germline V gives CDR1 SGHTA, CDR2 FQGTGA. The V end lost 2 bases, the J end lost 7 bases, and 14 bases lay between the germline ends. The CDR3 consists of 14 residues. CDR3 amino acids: CASSLGNEAFGYTF. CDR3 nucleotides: TGTGCCAGCAGCTTAGGAAACGAGGCCTTTGGCTACACCTTC.

The CDR3 nucleotides read TGTGCCAGCAGCCAAGGACGGACAGTGACAATAAACACTGAAGCTTTCTTT. Translating it yields CASSQGRTVTINTEAFF. V usage is TRBV7-8 and J usage is TRBJ1-1; TRBD1 is a possible D gene (6 bases). V shed 5 bases and J shed 2 bases, with 21 bases lying between them. CDR1 and CDR2 (germline): SGHVS, FQNEAQ. The CDR3 consists of 17 residues.

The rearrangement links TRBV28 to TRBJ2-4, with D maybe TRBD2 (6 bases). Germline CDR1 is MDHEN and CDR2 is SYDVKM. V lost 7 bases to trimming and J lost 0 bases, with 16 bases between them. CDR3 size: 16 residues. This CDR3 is CASTGGMAVAKNIQYF. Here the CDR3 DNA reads TGTGCCAGCACCGGCGGGATGGCGGTAGCCAAAAACATTCAGTACTTC.

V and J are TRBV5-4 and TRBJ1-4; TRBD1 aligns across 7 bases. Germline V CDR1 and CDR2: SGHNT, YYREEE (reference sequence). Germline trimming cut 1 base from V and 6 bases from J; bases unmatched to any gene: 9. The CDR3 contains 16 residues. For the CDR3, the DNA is TGTGCCAGCAGCTTGACCTGGGCGACAGGGCATGAAAAACTGTTTTTT. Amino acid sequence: CASSLTWATGHEKLFF. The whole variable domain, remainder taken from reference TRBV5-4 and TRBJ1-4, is ETGVTQSPTHLIKTRGQQVTLRCSSQSGHNTVSWYQQALGQGPQFIFQYYREEENGRGNFPPRFSGLQFPNYSSELNVNALELDDSALYLCASSLTWATGHEKLFFGSGTQLSVL.

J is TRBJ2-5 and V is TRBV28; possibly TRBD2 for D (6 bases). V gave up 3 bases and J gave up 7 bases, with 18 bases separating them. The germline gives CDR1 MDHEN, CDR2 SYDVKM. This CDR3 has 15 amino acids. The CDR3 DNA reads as TGTGCCAGCAGTTTCCGGGGACTGGGGTTTGGGACCCAGTACTTC. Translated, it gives CASSFRGLGFGTQYF.

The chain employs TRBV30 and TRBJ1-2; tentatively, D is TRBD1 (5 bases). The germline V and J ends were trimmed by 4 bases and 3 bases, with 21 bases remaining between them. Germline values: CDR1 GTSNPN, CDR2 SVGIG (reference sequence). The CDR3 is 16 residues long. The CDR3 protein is CAWTPPVGGAYYGYTF. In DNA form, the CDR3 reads TGTGCCTGGACACCTCCAGTGGGGGGTGCTTACTATGGCTACACCTTC.

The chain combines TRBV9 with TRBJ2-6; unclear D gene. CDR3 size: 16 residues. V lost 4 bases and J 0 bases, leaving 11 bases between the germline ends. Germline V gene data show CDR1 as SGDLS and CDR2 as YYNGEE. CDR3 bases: TGTGCCAGCAGCTCCCTTTCGGGCTCTGGGGCCAACGTCCTGACTTTC. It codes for CASSSLSGSGANVLTF.

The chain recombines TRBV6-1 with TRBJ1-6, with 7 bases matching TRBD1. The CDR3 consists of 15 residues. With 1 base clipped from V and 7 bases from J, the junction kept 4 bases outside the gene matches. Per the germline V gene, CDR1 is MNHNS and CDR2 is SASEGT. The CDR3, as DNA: TGTGCCAGCAGTGAAGTCGGACAGGAGAATTCACCCCTCCACTTT. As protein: CASSEVGQENSPLHF.

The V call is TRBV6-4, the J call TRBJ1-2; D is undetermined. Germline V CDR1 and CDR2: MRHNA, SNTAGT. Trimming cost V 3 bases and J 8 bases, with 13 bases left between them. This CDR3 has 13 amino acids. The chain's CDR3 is CASSEGLFRGYTF. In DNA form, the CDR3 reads TGTGCCAGCAGTGAAGGCCTCTTTAGGGGCTACACCTTC.

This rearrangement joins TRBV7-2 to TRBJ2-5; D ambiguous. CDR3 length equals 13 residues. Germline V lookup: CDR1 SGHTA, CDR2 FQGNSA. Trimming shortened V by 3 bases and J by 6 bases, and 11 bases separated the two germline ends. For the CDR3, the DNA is TGTGCCAGCAGCTTGGAGTCCCTACAGACCCAGTACTTC. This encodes CASSLESLQTQYF.

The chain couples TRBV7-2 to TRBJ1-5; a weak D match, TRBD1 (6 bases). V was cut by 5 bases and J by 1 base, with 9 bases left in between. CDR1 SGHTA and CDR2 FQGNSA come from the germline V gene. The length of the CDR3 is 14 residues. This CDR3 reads CASSTRGSNQPQHF. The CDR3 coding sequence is TGTGCCAGCAGCACCAGGGGAAGCAATCAGCCCCAGCATTTT.

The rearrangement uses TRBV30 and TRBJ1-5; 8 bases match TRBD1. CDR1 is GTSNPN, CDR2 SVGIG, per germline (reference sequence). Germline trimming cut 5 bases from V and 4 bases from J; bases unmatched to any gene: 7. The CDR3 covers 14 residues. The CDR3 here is CAWSGGLLNQPQHF. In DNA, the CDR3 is TGTGCCTGGTCAGGGGGCCTGCTAAATCAGCCCCAGCATTTT.

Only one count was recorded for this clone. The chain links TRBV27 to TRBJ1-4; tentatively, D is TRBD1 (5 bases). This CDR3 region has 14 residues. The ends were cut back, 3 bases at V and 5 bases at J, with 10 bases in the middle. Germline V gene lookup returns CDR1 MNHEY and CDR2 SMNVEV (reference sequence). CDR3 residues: CASSFSGPNEKLFF. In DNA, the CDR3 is TGTGCCAGCAGTTTTTCGGGGCCCAATGAAAAACTGTTTTTT. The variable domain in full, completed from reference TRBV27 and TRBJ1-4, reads EAQVTQNPRYLITVTGKKLTVTCSQNMNHEYMSWYRQDPGLGLRQIYYSMNVEVTDKGDVPEGYKVSRKEKRNFPLILESPSPNQTSLYFCASSFSGPNEKLFFGSGTQLSVL.

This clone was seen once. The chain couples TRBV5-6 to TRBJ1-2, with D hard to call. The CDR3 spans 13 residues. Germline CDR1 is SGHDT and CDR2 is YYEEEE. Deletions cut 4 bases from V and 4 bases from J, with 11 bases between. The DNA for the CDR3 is TGTGCCAGCAGCCCGGCGGGGATCTATGGCTACACCTTC. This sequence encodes CASSPAGIYGYTF.

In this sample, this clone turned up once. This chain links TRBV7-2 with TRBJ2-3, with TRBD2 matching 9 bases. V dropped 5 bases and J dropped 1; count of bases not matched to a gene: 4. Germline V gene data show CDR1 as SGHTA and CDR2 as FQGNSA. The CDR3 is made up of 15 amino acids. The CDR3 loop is CASSISSGGTDTQYF. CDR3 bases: TGTGCCAGCAGCATCTCTAGCGGGGGCACAGATACGCAGTATTTT.

CDR3 protein: CASSLALGLAGGTDTQYF. In DNA, the CDR3 is TGTGCCAGCAGCTTAGCGCTGGGACTAGCGGGGGGAACAGATACGCAGTATTTT. V and J are TRBV7-2 and TRBJ2-3, with 15 bases identical to TRBD2. Germline trimming cut 0 bases from V and 3 bases from J; bases unmatched to any gene: 4. This CDR3 has 18 residues. The germline CDR1 and CDR2 sequences are SGHTA and FQGNSA.

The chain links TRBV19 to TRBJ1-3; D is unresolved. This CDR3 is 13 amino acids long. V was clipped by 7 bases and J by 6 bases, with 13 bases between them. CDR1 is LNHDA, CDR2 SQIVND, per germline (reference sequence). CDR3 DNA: TGTGCCAGTAAAGAGAAAGGGAAAAACACCATATATTTT. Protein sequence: CASKEKGKNTIYF. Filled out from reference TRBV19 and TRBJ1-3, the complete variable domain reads DGGITQSPKYLFRKEGQNVTLSCEQNLNHDAMYWYRQDPGQGLRLIYYSQIVNDFQKGDIAEGYSVSREKKESFPLTVTSAQKNPTAFYLCASKEKGKNTIYFGEGSWLTVV.

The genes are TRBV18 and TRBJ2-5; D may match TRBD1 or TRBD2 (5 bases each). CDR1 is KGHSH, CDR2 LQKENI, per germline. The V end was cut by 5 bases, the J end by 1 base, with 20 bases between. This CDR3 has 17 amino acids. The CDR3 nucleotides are TGTGCCAGCTCATATGTATGGGGGTCGCCCACCCAAGAGACCCAGTACTTC. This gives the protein CASSYVWGSPTQETQYF. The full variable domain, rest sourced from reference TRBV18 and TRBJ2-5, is NAGVMQNPRHLVRRRGQEARLRCSPMKGHSHVYWYRQLPEEGLKFMVYLQKENIIDESGMPKERFSAEFPKEGPSILRIQQVVRGDSAAYFCASSYVWGSPTQETQYFGPGTRLLVL.

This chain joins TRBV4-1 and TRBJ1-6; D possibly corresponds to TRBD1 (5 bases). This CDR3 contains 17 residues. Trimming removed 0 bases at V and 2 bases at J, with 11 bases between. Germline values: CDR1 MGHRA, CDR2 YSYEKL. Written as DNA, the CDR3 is TGCGCCAGCAGCCAAGATGGGGCGGCAACCTATAATTCACCCCTCCACTTT. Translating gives CASSQDGAATYNSPLHF.

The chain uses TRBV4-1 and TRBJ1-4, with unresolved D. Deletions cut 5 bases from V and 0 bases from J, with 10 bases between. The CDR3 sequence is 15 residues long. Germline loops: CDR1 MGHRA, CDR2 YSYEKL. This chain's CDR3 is CASSLSSATNEKLFF. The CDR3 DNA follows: TGCGCCAGCAGCTTATCGAGTGCAACTAATGAAAAACTGTTTTTT.

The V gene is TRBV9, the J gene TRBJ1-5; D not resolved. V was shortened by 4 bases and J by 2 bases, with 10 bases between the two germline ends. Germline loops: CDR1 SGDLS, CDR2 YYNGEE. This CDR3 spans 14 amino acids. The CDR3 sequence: CASSLSGGNQPQHF. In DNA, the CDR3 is TGTGCCAGCAGCCTCTCCGGAGGCAATCAGCCCCAGCATTTT. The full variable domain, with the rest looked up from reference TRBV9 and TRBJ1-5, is DSGVTQTPKHLITATGQRVTLRCSPRSGDLSVYWYQQSLDQGLQFLIQYYNGEERAKGNILERFSAQQFPDLHSELNLSSLELGDSALYFCASSLSGGNQPQHFGDGTRLSIL.

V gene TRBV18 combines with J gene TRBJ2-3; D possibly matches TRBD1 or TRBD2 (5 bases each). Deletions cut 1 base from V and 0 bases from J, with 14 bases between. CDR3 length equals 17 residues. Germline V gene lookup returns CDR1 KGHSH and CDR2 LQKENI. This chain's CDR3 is CASSPRGASSSTDTQYF. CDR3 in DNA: TGTGCCAGCTCACCACGAGGGGCTTCATCTAGCACAGATACGCAGTATTTT.

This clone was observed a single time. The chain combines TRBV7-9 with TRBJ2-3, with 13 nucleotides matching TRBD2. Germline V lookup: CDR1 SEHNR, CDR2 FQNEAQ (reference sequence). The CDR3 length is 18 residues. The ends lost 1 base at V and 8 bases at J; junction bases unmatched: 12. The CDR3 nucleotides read TGTGCCAGCAGCTTAGATCGCACTAGCGGGGGGGCGCACGGTACGCAGTATTTT. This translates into CASSLDRTSGGAHGTQYF.

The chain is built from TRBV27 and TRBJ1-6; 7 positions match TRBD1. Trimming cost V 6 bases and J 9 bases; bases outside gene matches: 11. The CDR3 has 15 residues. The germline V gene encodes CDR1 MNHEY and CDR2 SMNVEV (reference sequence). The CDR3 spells CASRADRSGGSPLHF. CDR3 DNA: TGTGCCAGCAGAGCGGACAGGTCGGGAGGTTCACCCCTCCACTTT.